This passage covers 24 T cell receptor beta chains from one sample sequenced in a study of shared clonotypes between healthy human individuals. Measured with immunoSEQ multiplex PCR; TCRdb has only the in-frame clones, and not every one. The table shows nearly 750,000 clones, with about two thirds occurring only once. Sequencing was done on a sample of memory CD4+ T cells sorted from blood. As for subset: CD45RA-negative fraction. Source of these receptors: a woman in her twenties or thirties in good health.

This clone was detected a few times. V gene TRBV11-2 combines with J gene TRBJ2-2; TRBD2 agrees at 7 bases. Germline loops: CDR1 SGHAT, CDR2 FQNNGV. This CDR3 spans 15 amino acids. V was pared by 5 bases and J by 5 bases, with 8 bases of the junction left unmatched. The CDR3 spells CASSIGLVGTGELFF. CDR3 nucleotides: TGTGCCAGCAGCATCGGACTAGTGGGAACCGGGGAGCTGTTTTTT. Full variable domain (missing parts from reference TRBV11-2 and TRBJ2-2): EAGVAQSPRYKIIEKRQSVAFWCNPISGHATLYWYQQILGQGPKLLIQFQNNGVVDDSQLPKDRFSAERLKGVDSTLKIQPAKLEDSAVYLCASSIGLVGTGELFFGEGSRLTVL.

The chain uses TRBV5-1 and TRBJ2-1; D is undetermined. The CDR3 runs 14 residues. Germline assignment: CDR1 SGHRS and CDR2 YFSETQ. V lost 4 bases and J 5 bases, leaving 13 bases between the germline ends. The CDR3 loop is CASSIASTDNEQFF. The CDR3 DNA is TGCGCCAGCAGCATTGCGAGTACTGACAATGAGCAGTTCTTC.

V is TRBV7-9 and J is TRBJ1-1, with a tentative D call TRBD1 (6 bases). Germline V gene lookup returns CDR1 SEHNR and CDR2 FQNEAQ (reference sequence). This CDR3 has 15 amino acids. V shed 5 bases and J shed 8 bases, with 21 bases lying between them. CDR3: CASSQQGLALEEAFF. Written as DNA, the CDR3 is TGTGCCAGCAGCCAACAGGGACTGGCCTTGGAGGAAGCTTTCTTT. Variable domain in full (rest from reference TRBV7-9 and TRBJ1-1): DTGVSQNPRHKITKRGQNVTFRCDPISEHNRLYWYRQTLGQGPEFLTYFQNEAQLEKSRLLSDRFSAERPKGSFSTLEIQRTEQGDSAMYLCASSQQGLALEEAFFGQGTRLTVV.

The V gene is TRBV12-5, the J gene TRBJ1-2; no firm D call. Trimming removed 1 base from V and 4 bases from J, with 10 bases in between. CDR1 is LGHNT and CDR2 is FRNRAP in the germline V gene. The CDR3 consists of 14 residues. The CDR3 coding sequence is TGTGCTAGTGGTTTGGGTGGACGATCCTATGGCTACACCTTC. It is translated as CASGLGGRSYGYTF.

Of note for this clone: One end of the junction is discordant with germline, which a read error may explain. The CDR3 sequence: CASSLKGAGGYTF. CDR3 DNA sequence: TGTGCAAGCAGCTTAAAGGGGGCGGGCGGCTACACCTTC. This chain uses TRBV7-9 with TRBJ1-2; 7 bases align to TRBD1. Looked up from germline, CDR1 is SEHNR and CDR2 is FQNEAQ (reference sequence). The CDR3 has 13 amino acids. The whole variable domain, remainder taken from reference TRBV7-9 and TRBJ1-2, is DTGVSQNPRHKITKRGQNVTFRCDPISEHNRLYWYRQTLGQGPEFLTYFQNEAQLEKSRLLSDRFSAERPKGSFSTLEIQRTEQGDSAMYLCASSLKGAGGYTFGSGTRLTVV.

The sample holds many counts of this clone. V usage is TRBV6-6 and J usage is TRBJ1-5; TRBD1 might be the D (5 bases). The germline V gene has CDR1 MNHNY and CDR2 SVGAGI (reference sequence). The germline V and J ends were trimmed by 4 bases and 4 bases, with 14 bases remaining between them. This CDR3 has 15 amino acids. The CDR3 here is CASSSTGTVNQPQHF. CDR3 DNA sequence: TGTGCCAGCAGTTCTACCGGGACGGTGAATCAGCCCCAGCATTTT.

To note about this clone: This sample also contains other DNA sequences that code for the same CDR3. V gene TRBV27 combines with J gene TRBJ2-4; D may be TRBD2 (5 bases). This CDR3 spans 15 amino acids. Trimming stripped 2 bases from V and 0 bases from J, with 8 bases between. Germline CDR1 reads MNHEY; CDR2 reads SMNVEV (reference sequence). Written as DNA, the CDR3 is TGTGCCAGCAGTTTAAGCGGCCTAGCCAAAAACATTCAGTACTTC. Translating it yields CASSLSGLAKNIQYF.

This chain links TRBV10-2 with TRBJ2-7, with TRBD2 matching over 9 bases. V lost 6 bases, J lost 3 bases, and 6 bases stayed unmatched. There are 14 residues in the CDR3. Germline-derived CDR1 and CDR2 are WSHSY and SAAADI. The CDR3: CASRETSGYYEQYF. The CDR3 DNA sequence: TGCGCCAGCAGGGAGACTAGCGGATACTACGAGCAGTACTTC.

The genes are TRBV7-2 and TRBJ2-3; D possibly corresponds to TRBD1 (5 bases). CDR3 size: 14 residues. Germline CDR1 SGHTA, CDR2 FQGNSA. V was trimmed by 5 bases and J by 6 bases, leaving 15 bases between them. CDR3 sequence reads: CASSLGRKGDTQYF. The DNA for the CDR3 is TGTGCCAGCAGCCTTGGCCGAAAGGGGGATACGCAGTATTTT.

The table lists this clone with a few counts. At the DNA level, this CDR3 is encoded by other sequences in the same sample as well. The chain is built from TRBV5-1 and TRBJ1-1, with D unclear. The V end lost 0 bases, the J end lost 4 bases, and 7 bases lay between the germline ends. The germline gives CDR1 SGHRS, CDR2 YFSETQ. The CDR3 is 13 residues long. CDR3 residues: CASSLETPTEAFF. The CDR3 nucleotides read TGCGCCAGCAGCTTGGAGACACCCACTGAAGCTTTCTTT.

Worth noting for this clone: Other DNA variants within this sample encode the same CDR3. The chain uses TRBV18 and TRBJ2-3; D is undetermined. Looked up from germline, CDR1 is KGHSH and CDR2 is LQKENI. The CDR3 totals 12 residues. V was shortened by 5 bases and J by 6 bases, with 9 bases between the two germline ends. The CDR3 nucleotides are TGTGCCAGCTCATCTTCAAGCGATACGCAGTATTTT. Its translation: CASSSSSDTQYF.

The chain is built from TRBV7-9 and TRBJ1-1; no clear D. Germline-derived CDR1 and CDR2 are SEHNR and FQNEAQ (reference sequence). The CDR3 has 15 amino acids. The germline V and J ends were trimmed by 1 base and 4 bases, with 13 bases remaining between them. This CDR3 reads CASSLGEAVGTEAFF. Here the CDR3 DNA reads TGTGCCAGCAGCTTAGGGGAGGCGGTCGGCACTGAAGCTTTCTTT.

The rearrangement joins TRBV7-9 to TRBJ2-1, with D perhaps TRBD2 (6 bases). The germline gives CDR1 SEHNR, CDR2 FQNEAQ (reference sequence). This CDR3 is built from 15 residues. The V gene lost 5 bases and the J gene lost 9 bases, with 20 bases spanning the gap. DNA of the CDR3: TGTGCCAGCAGCGTCCCGGGACTGGGGATGGGTGAGCAGTTCTTC. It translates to CASSVPGLGMGEQFF.

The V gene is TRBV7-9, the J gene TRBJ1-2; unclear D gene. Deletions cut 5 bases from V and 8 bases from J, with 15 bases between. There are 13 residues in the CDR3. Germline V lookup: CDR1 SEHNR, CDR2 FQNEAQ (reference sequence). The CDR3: CASSLIGGQGYTF. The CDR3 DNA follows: TGTGCCAGCAGCCTTATAGGAGGGCAAGGCTACACCTTC. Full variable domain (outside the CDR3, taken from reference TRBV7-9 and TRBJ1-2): DTGVSQNPRHKITKRGQNVTFRCDPISEHNRLYWYRQTLGQGPEFLTYFQNEAQLEKSRLLSDRFSAERPKGSFSTLEIQRTEQGDSAMYLCASSLIGGQGYTFGSGTRLTVV.

The DNA for the CDR3 is TGTGCCAGTAGTATAGTCAGCGGACTAGGGCAGCCCCAGCATTTT. Translation: CASSIVSGLGQPQHF. The V call is TRBV19, the J call TRBJ1-5; D remains unclear. This CDR3 has 15 amino acids. With 1 base removed from V and 7 bases from J, the gap between germline ends came to 14 bases. Germline V gene lookup returns CDR1 LNHDA and CDR2 SQIVND (reference sequence).

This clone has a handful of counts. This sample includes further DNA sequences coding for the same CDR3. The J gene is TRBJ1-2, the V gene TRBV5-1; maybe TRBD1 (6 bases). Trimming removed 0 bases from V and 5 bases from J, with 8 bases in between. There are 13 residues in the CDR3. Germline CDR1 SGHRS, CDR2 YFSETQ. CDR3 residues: CASSLATGYGYTF. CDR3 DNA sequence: TGCGCCAGCAGCTTGGCAACAGGGTATGGCTACACCTTC. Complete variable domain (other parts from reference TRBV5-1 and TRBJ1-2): KAGVTQTPRYLIKTRGQQVTLSCSPISGHRSVSWYQQTPGQGLQFLFEYFSETQRNKGNFPGRFSGRQFSNSRSEMNVSTLELGDSALYLCASSLATGYGYTFGSGTRLTVV.

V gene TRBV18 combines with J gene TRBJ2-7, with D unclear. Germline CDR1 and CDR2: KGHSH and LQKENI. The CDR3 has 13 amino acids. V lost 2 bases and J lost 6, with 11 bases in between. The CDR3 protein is CASSPKPVGEQYF. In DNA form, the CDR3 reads TGTGCCAGCTCACCAAAGCCAGTTGGCGAGCAGTACTTC.

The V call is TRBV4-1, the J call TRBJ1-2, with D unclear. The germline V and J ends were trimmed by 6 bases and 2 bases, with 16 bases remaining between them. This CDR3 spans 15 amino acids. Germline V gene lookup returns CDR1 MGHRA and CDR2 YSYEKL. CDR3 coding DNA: TGCGCCAGCAGATCAAGATCAGGAGCCAACTATGGCTACACCTTC. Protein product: CASRSRSGANYGYTF.

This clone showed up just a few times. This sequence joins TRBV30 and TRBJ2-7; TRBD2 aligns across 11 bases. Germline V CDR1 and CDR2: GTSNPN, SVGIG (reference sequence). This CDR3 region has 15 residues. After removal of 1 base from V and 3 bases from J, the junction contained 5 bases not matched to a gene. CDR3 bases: TGTGCCTGGAGTGGGACTAGCGGGTACGACTACGAGCAGTACTTC. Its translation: CAWSGTSGYDYEQYF.

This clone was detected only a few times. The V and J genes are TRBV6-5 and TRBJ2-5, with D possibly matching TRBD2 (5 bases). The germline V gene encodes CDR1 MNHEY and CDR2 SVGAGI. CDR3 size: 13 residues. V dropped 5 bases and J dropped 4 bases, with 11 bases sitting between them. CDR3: CASSPPRGETQYF. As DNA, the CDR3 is TGTGCCAGCAGTCCCCCTCGGGGAGAGACCCAGTACTTC.

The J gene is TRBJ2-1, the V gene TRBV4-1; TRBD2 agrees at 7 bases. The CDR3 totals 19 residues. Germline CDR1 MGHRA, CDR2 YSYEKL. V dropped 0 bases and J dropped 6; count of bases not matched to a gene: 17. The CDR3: CASSQEPRGALAATNEQFF. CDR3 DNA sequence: TGCGCCAGCAGCCAAGAACCCCGAGGGGCGCTAGCGGCGACCAATGAGCAGTTCTTC.

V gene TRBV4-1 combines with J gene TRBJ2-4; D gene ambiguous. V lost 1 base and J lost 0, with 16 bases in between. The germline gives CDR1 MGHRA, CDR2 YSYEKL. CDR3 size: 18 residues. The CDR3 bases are TGCGCCAGCAGCCAAGGATCCCAGGCTGGTGGAGCCAAAAACATTCAGTACTTC. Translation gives CASSQGSQAGGAKNIQYF.

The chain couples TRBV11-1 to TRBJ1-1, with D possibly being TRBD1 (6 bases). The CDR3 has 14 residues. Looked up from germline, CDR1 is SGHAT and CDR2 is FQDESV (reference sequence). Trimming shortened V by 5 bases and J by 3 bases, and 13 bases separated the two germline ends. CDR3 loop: CASSGGHGDTEAFF. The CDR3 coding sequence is TGTGCCAGCAGCGGGGGCCACGGCGACACTGAAGCTTTCTTT.

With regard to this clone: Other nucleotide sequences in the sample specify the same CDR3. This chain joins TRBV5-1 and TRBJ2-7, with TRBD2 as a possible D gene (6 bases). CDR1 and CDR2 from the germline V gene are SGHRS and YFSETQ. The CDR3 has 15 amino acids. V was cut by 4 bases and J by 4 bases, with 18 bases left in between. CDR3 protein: CASSLGDRDSYEQYF. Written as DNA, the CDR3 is TGCGCCAGCAGCCTAGGAGACCGGGACTCATACGAGCAGTACTTC.